The sequence of this TCR beta chain was determined in a study of T cell responses to AZD1222 COVID-19 vaccine. General study findings and limits: Possibly, clonal diversity was underestimated; donors were largely white British and included more females.

Using immunoSEQ multiplex PCR, the repertoire was profiled, and TCRdb retains in-frame clones only, with some absent. Seen here are roughly 200,000 clones, 90% to 95% observed once, and the top ten hold under 1.1%. V gave up 8 bases and J gave up 8 bases, with 15 bases separating them. The CDR3 extends over 12 amino acids. In regard to this clone: The target antigen is unknown.

The sequence came from an adult who received the MenACWY meningococcal vaccine as a control. Sequenced here: peripheral blood, sampled 28 days after the second dose of the MenACWY control vaccine. The V gene is TRBV12-3 or TRBV12-4, the J gene TRBJ1-2; D is unresolved. CDR3 protein: CASRGPGGGYTF. The CDR3 coding sequence is TGTGCCAGCCGTGGGCCAGGCGGGGGCTACACCTTC.